This T cell receptor beta chain was sequenced for a study of identical twins. This clonotype has only a few counts. Its antigen is currently unknown. V shed 7 bases and J shed 4 bases, with 16 bases lying between them. The CDR3 is 14 residues long. Germline V gene lookup returns CDR1 PRHDT and CDR2 FYEKMQ (reference sequence). Unique molecular identifiers were present on the cDNA, which also gained a universal primer site by template switching. TCRdb reanalysed the 5' RACE reads using MiXCR and keeps one entry per CDR3 protein. The sample comprises about 530,000 distinct CDR3 sequences, nearly 15% of which are singletons, and 0.44% rests with the top ten. The study, taken as a whole, reports: High-abundance cord blood beta clonotypes had fewer insertions; memory repertoires showed none. Out-of-frame alpha sequences common to twins were enriched for low generation probability.

In addition, the sample was reused for a study of yellow fever vaccine responses in identical twins.

Sequencing was performed on CD4+ T cells sorted from blood. This receptor was obtained from a woman aged 18-29 years in good health. The chain couples TRBV13 to TRBJ1-1, with a tentative D call TRBD1 (6 bases). CDR3 residues: CASTGQMRGTEAFF. In DNA form, the CDR3 reads TGTGCCAGCACCGGACAGATGAGGGGCACTGAAGCTTTCTTT.